This entry describes one TCR beta chain. The target antigen is unknown. Cultured CD4+ T cells had their DNA profiled by the Oncomine TCR Beta short-read assay. It was from cultured CD4+ T cells that genomic DNA was extracted. MiXCR, applied by TCRdb to the PCR reads, yields one record per CDR3 protein. The sample holds 6,400 or so distinct CDR3 sequences, around 29% seen once. The sample is drawn from a study of vaccination and CD4 T cells after COVID-19. Study information: Sampling post-COVID took place a median approximately 100 days after diagnosis (range 35 to 161). Median time from second vaccine dose to sampling was over 55 days (14 to 241).

V was clipped by 5 bases and J by 9 bases, with 11 bases between them. The CDR3 length is 13 residues. Germline V gene lookup returns CDR1 LNHDA and CDR2 SQIVND (reference sequence). Study outcomes and limitations: Researchers report that 304 of 307 vaccine-specific clones in convalescent patients proved spike mono-reactive.

Specified treatment: roughly 11-day PBMC culture with coronavirus spike peptide pools or control peptides (ViraFEST assay). CD4+ T-cell collection from the unexposed donor predated the COVID-19 pandemic (2011-2018). Sample: CD4+ T cells from blood, cultured in vitro. The J gene is TRBJ1-6, the V gene TRBV19; the D is unclear. This clonotype was sampled from a human donor in good health. CDR3 amino acids: CASSAGLGSPLHF. In nucleotides, the CDR3 is TGTGCCAGTAGTGCAGGACTCGGTTCACCCCTCCACTTT.